These 14 T cell receptor beta chains originate from one sample sequenced in a study of blood T cell repertoires in COVID-19. This table comes from immunoSEQ multiplex PCR, and its TCRdb copy is limited to in-frame clones, with some not included. This table has just under 150,000 clones, around 83% appearing once. Sequencing input: peripheral blood. All receptors derive from a human donor with acute or convalescent COVID-19. The donor label of this sample is uncertain.

V is TRBV19 and J is TRBJ1-5, with TRBD1 matching over 10 bases. The CDR3 spans 16 residues. V trimming: 5 bases; J trimming: 6 bases; junction bases outside the gene matches: 10. CDR1 LNHDA and CDR2 SQIVND come from the germline V gene (reference sequence). In nucleotides, the CDR3 is TGTGCCAGTAGTCCATATCCGGGACAGGGGAGTCAGCCCCAGCATTTT. Residues: CASSPYPGQGSQPQHF.

V usage is TRBV27 and J usage is TRBJ1-4; D is unclear. CDR3 size: 12 residues. CDR1 and CDR2 (germline): MNHEY, SMNVEV (reference sequence). V was cut by 6 bases and J by 4 bases, with 6 bases left in between. Here the CDR3 DNA reads TGTGCCAGCAGCAGGATTAATGAAAAACTGTTTTTT. Protein product: CASSRINEKLFF.

This clone has only one observation. The chain recombines TRBV7-2 with TRBJ1-1; D unclear. Trimming took 5 bases from V and 0 from J, leaving 13 bases between them. Per germline, CDR1 SGHTA and CDR2 FQGNSA. The CDR3 spans 15 residues. CDR3 DNA: TGTGCCAGCAGCCCCTTTTTACGGTTGAACACTGAAGCTTTCTTT. Its protein product is CASSPFLRLNTEAFF.

The rearrangement links TRBV7-2 to TRBJ1-6; D is uncertain. The CDR3 runs to 16 residues. CDR1 and CDR2 from the germline V gene are SGHTA and FQGNSA. Trimming took off 6 bases at V and 5 bases at J, with 17 bases between the two ends. The CDR3, as DNA: TGTGCCAGCAGTTACCGCAGACAAGTTGATAATTCACCCCTCCACTTT. It codes for CASSYRRQVDNSPLHF.

V is TRBV27 and J is TRBJ2-1, with TRBD2 matching over 11 bases. There are 15 residues in the CDR3. Trimming removed 4 bases from V and 7 bases from J; junction bases left unmatched: 6. Germline CDR1 reads MNHEY; CDR2 reads SMNVEV (reference sequence). DNA for the CDR3: TGTGCCAGCAGTTCGCTAGCGGGAGGTTGGAATGAGCAGTTCTTC. Translated, it gives CASSSLAGGWNEQFF.

The chain carries TRBV7-2 and TRBJ1-1; D not certain. With 2 bases removed from V and 5 bases from J, the gap between germline ends came to 6 bases. Looked up from germline, CDR1 is SGHTA and CDR2 is FQGNSA. The CDR3 is 12 amino acids. The CDR3 spells CASSLRGTEAFF. DNA for the CDR3: TGTGCCAGCAGCTTACGGGGAACTGAAGCTTTCTTT.

CDR3 sequence reads: CASSQLNEQFF. The CDR3 DNA reads TGTGCCAGCAGTCAACTAAATGAGCAGTTCTTC. This chain connects TRBV7-2 to TRBJ2-1; D remains ambiguous. Deletions cut 6 bases from V and 7 bases from J, with 7 bases between. The CDR3 is made up of 11 amino acids. Germline CDR1 and CDR2: SGHTA and FQGNSA.

The chain couples TRBV7-2 to TRBJ2-5; a possible D gene is TRBD2 (6 bases). V lost 7 bases and J lost 0, with 12 bases in between. Germline loops: CDR1 SGHTA, CDR2 FQGNSA. The CDR3 length is 14 residues. The CDR3 nucleotides are TGTGCCAGCATGGCGGGACCCAACCAAGAGACCCAGTACTTC. Its protein product is CASMAGPNQETQYF. The full variable domain, completed using reference TRBV7-2 and TRBJ2-5, is GAGVSQSPSNKVTEKGKDVELRCDPISGHTALYWYRQSLGQGLEFLIYFQGNSAPDKSGLPSDRFSAERTGGSVSTLTIQRTQQEDSAVYLCASMAGPNQETQYFGPGTRLLVL.

V gene TRBV12-5 combines with J gene TRBJ2-1, with 12 bases fitting TRBD2. The CDR3 covers 18 residues. V shed 7 bases and J 0 bases; nucleotides not matched to a gene: 10. Germline V gene data show CDR1 as LGHNT and CDR2 as FRNRAP. In nucleotides, the CDR3 is TGTGCTAGTGTCCTAACTAGCGGGGGGCGGAGCTCCTACAATGAGCAGTTCTTC. Amino acid sequence: CASVLTSGGRSSYNEQFF.

This chain joins TRBV24-1 and TRBJ2-3, with 9 bases fitting TRBD1. Germline V gene data show CDR1 as KGHDR and CDR2 as SFDVKD. The CDR3 is 15 amino acids. V lost 9 bases and J lost 1; bases outside the gene matches: 7. The CDR3 coding sequence is TGTGCCACCGCCGGGGACAGGGCCCGCACAGATACGCAGTATTTT. This encodes CATAGDRARTDTQYF.

The genes are TRBV18 and TRBJ1-5, with D unclear. The CDR3 extends over 15 amino acids. Germline V lookup: CDR1 KGHSH, CDR2 LQKENI. Trimming pared 2 bases from V and 8 bases from J, leaving 16 bases between. CDR3 nucleotides: TGTGCCAGCTCACCAGTAGGCGGGGAGTGGGAGCCCCAGCATTTT. The encoded protein is CASSPVGGEWEPQHF.

The V and J genes are TRBV2 and TRBJ2-5; TRBD1 agrees at 9 bases. The germline V gene encodes CDR1 SNHLY and CDR2 FYNNEI. Trimming at V came to 11 bases and at J to 5 bases, leaving 12 bases not matched to a gene. The CDR3 loop spans 14 amino acids. CDR3 coding DNA: TGTGCCGTTAAGGGTCGGGACAGGGTGGAGACCCAGTACTTC. Protein sequence: CAVKGRDRVETQYF.

This clone was found a few times. The V gene is TRBV19, the J gene TRBJ1-3; D gene unclear. V shed 6 bases and J shed 0 bases, with 9 bases lying between them. The CDR3 runs 14 residues. Looked up from germline, CDR1 is LNHDA and CDR2 is SQIVND (reference sequence). The CDR3 is CASSQQSSGNTIYF. In DNA, the CDR3 is TGTGCCAGTAGCCAACAGAGCTCTGGAAACACCATATATTTT.

V usage is TRBV28 and J usage is TRBJ1-1, with D possibly matching TRBD1 (5 bases). CDR1 is MDHEN and CDR2 is SYDVKM in the germline V gene. Trimming took off 8 bases at V and 2 bases at J, with 15 bases between the two ends. CDR3 length equals 14 residues. CDR3 protein: CASCGGLVNTEAFF. The CDR3 coding sequence is TGTGCCAGCTGTGGGGGGTTGGTAAACACTGAAGCTTTCTTT. The full variable domain, its missing parts supplied by reference TRBV28 and TRBJ1-1, is DVKVTQSSRYLVKRTGEKVFLECVQDMDHENMFWYRQDPGLGLRLIYFSYDVKMKEKGDIPEGYSVSREKKERFSLILESASTNQTSMYLCASCGGLVNTEAFFGQGTRLTVV.